This T cell receptor (beta chain) was identified during a study of T cell changes during pregnancy in multiple sclerosis. The V gene end was trimmed by 10 bases and the J gene end by 9 bases; junction bases not matched to a gene: 12. Germline V CDR1 and CDR2: MNHNS, SASEGT. This CDR3 is 13 amino acids long. This clone was observed a few times. TCRdb's table, derived via immunoSEQ multiplex PCR, lists solely in-frame clones and lacks some. The table shows about 40,000 clones, with approximately 93% occurring only once. The input for sequencing was CD8+ T cells from peripheral blood mononuclear cells, taken in the third trimester of pregnancy. The chain is built from TRBV6-1 and TRBJ2-5; 9 bases match TRBD2. The clonotype was recovered from a female donor with multiple sclerosis, enrolled in a pregnancy study. The CDR3 bases are TGTGCCATACCGGGACTAGCTTTTGAGGCCCAGTACTTC. It specifies CAIPGLAFEAQYF.